The 25 T cell receptor beta chains given below trace back to one sample, sequenced in a study of blood T cell repertoires in COVID-19. TCRdb's copy holds only in-frame clones and misses some; the assay was immunoSEQ multiplex PCR. The profile shows 250,000 to 400,000 clones, over 75% of them singletons. Material: PBMCs or T cells enriched from blood (not recorded which). These receptors were obtained from a woman under 40 who had recovered from COVID-19.

The chain has TRBV5-4 and TRBJ1-3, with 10 bases lining up with TRBD1. There are 16 residues in the CDR3. Germline V gene sequence: CDR1 SGHNT, CDR2 YYREEE (reference sequence). V was clipped by 4 bases and J by 3 bases; unmatched bases: 7. DNA for the CDR3: TGTGCCAGCAGCCGGCTCGACAGGGGGCTTGGAAACACCATATATTTT. Translation gives CASSRLDRGLGNTIYF.

The chain uses TRBV3-1 (or the pseudogene TRBV3-2) and TRBJ2-5; TRBD2 matches at 9 bases. The CDR3 runs to 13 residues. V gave up 6 bases and J gave up 5 bases; unmatched junction bases: 4. The germline gives CDR1 LGHDT, CDR2 YNNKEL (reference sequence). As DNA, the CDR3 is TGTGCCAGCAGTTCGGCGGGGGGGGAGACCCAGTACTTC. The encoded protein is CASSSAGGETQYF.

The genes are TRBV6-2 or TRBV6-3 and TRBJ1-2, with TRBD1 identical over 7 bases. The CDR3 has 12 amino acids. Trimming cost V 4 bases and J 13 bases; bases outside gene matches: 9. Germline loops: CDR1 MNHEY, CDR2 SVGEGT. CDR3 nucleotide sequence: TGTGCCAGCAGTTCTAGATTTGACAGGGCCACCTTC. This sequence encodes CASSSRFDRATF.

This rearrangement joins TRBV4-1 to TRBJ2-3, with D tentatively TRBD2 (6 bases). Germline V gene sequence: CDR1 MGHRA, CDR2 YSYEKL. The V end lost 6 bases, the J end lost 4 bases, and 17 bases lay between the germline ends. This CDR3 has 15 residues. DNA of the CDR3: TGCGCCAGCAGTACTACGGGACTCCCGGCAGATACGCAGTATTTT. This sequence encodes CASSTTGLPADTQYF.

The chain has TRBV7-3 and TRBJ2-3, with 7 bases that match TRBD2. The CDR3 loop spans 16 amino acids. V was pared by 5 bases and J by 0 bases, with 8 bases of the junction left unmatched. The germline CDR1 and CDR2 sequences are SGHTA and FQGTGA. DNA for the CDR3: TGTGCCAGCAGCCGCTGGGGGGGGTCTAGCACAGATACGCAGTATTTT. It encodes CASSRWGGSSTDTQYF.

This clone was observed a single time. This chain links TRBV2 with TRBJ2-7; possibly TRBD1 for D (5 bases). This CDR3 spans 16 amino acids. The germline gives CDR1 SNHLY, CDR2 FYNNEI. Trimming shortened V by 6 bases and J by 2 bases, and 20 bases separated the two germline ends. The DNA for the CDR3 is TGTGCCAGCAGCCTTTTCGGGTTAGACAGTACCTACGAGCAGTACTTC. It codes for CASSLFGLDSTYEQYF.

The chain has TRBV19 and TRBJ2-1, with 9 bases fitting TRBD1. The V gene's germline CDR1 is LNHDA and CDR2 SQIVND (reference sequence). V dropped 5 bases and J dropped 3; count of bases not matched to a gene: 5. CDR3 length: 15 residues. CDR3 bases: TGTGCCAGTAGTCCGGGACAGGGCGACTACAATGAGCAGTTCTTC. Residues: CASSPGQGDYNEQFF. The full variable domain, completed using reference TRBV19 and TRBJ2-1, is DGGITQSPKYLFRKEGQNVTLSCEQNLNHDAMYWYRQDPGQGLRLIYYSQIVNDFQKGDIAEGYSVSREKKESFPLTVTSAQKNPTAFYLCASSPGQGDYNEQFFGPGTRLTVL.

This clone was counted between two and nine times. The CDR3 DNA reads as TGCGCCAGCAGCCAAGATTATGGCAGGCACACGAACGGCTACACCTTC. Protein: CASSQDYGRHTNGYTF. The chain uses TRBV4-3 and TRBJ1-2; D unresolved. The CDR3 extends over 16 amino acids. Looked up from germline, CDR1 is LGHNA and CDR2 is YSLEER. V lost 0 bases and J 8 bases, leaving 19 bases between the germline ends.

The count of this clone is one. The V call is TRBV7-9, the J call TRBJ2-5, with TRBD2 matching 10 bases. The CDR3 spans 15 residues. V gave up 1 base and J gave up 4 bases; unmatched junction bases: 3. Looked up from germline, CDR1 is SEHNR and CDR2 is FQNEAQ (reference sequence). The CDR3 sequence is CASSLGRTSGETQYF. The CDR3 DNA reads TGTGCCAGCAGCTTAGGGAGGACTAGCGGAGAGACCCAGTACTTC.

This rearrangement joins TRBV25-1 to TRBJ1-2, with 8 bases lining up with TRBD1. CDR1 is MGHDK and CDR2 is SYGVNS in the germline V gene. This CDR3 has 15 residues. The ends lost 3 bases at V and 6 bases at J; junction bases unmatched: 9. In DNA form, the CDR3 reads TGTGCCAGCAGTGAGGGCCCAGCACAGGGGGATGGCTACACCTTC. Translation gives CASSEGPAQGDGYTF.

This chain joins TRBV16 and TRBJ2-2; tentative D call: TRBD1 (6 bases). Per germline, CDR1 KGHSY and CDR2 FQNENV. CDR3 size: 16 residues. V was shortened by 4 bases and J by 3 bases, with 15 bases between the two germline ends. The DNA for the CDR3 is TGTGCCAGCAGCCGGCAGGGGCCCACGGACACCGGGGAGCTGTTTTTT. Amino acids: CASSRQGPTDTGELFF.

V usage is TRBV3-1 (or the pseudogene TRBV3-2) and J usage is TRBJ1-1; D not certain. Germline V gene sequence: CDR1 LGHDT, CDR2 YNNKEL (reference sequence). This CDR3 is 16 amino acids long. Trimming removed 0 bases from V and 5 bases from J, with 16 bases in between. The CDR3: CASSQDWRPPFTEAFF. CDR3 in DNA: TGTGCCAGCAGCCAAGATTGGAGACCCCCGTTTACTGAAGCTTTCTTT.

This chain connects TRBV28 to TRBJ2-7; D is unresolved. The V end lost 8 bases, the J end lost 4 bases, and 21 bases lay between the germline ends. The germline V gene has CDR1 MDHEN and CDR2 SYDVKM. The CDR3 loop spans 15 amino acids. CDR3 in amino acids: CASGPPGTASYEQYF. The CDR3 DNA is TGTGCCAGCGGCCCCCCCGGAACAGCCTCTTACGAGCAGTACTTC.

The CDR3: CSVGEYTGNTDTQYF. In nucleotides, the CDR3 is TGCAGCGTTGGAGAATATACAGGGAACACAGATACGCAGTATTTT. This chain joins TRBV29-1 and TRBJ2-3; TRBD1 might be the D (6 bases). Germline V CDR1 and CDR2: SQVTM, ANQGSEA. The CDR3 runs to 15 residues. The V and J ends lost 4 bases and 2 bases respectively, with 16 bases between them.

This rearrangement joins TRBV2 to TRBJ1-5, with 8 bases matching TRBD1. The CDR3 extends over 15 amino acids. After removal of 2 bases from V and 7 bases from J, the junction contained 7 bases not matched to a gene. Germline loops: CDR1 SNHLY, CDR2 FYNNEI. The CDR3 sequence is CASSERASGGQPQHF. For the CDR3, the DNA is TGTGCCAGCAGTGAAAGGGCGTCAGGGGGCCAGCCCCAGCATTTT.

This chain uses TRBV9 with TRBJ2-2; the match to TRBD1 covers 10 bases. This CDR3 is built from 15 residues. After removal of 3 bases from V and 7 bases from J, the junction contained 6 bases not matched to a gene. CDR1 and CDR2 (germline): SGDLS, YYNGEE. The CDR3 region has the DNA TGTGCCAGCAGCGAGGGACAGGGGTATGGCGGGGAGCTGTTTTTT. It yields the protein CASSEGQGYGGELFF.

This chain joins TRBV4-3 and TRBJ1-2; no clear D gene. Trimming took off 0 bases at V and 3 bases at J, with 11 bases between the two ends. CDR1 and CDR2 from the germline V gene are LGHNA and YSLEER. There are 15 residues in the CDR3. The CDR3 spells CASSQDRGGHYGYTF. The CDR3, as DNA: TGCGCCAGCAGCCAAGATCGGGGAGGGCACTATGGCTACACCTTC.

The chain combines TRBV24-1 with TRBJ2-1; 9 bases map to TRBD1. This CDR3 has 21 residues. V was clipped by 1 base and J by 0 bases; unmatched bases: 15. CDR1 KGHDR and CDR2 SFDVKD come from the germline V gene. This chain's CDR3 is CATSDLVRNRGLRSSYNEQFF. In DNA, the CDR3 is TGTGCCACCAGTGATTTAGTTCGTAACAGGGGGCTTAGGAGCTCCTACAATGAGCAGTTCTTC.

This sequence joins TRBV5-6 and TRBJ2-7; 7 bases fit TRBD2. The CDR3 extends over 16 amino acids. CDR1 is SGHDT, CDR2 YYEEEE, per germline. V gave up 4 bases and J gave up 2 bases; unmatched junction bases: 12. The CDR3 here is CASSISSGLVPYEQYF. CDR3 nucleotides: TGTGCCAGCAGCATAAGCTCCGGACTAGTACCCTACGAGCAGTACTTC.

V gene TRBV15 combines with J gene TRBJ1-5; 8 bases match TRBD1. The germline V gene encodes CDR1 LNHNV and CDR2 YYDKDF (reference sequence). J was trimmed by 7 bases and V by 0 bases; bases with no gene match: 5. The CDR3 runs 15 residues. For the CDR3, the DNA is TGTGCCACCAGCAGAGATAAACAGGGGGGACAGCCCCAGCATTTT. As protein: CATSRDKQGGQPQHF.

J is TRBJ2-6 and V is TRBV11-2, with 7 bases lining up with TRBD2. This CDR3 spans 16 amino acids. V shed 3 bases, J shed 1 base, and the junction held 3 bases outside the gene matches. Germline V gives CDR1 SGHAT, CDR2 FQNNGV. This chain's CDR3 is CASSFVGGSGANVLTF. DNA of the CDR3: TGTGCCAGCAGCTTCGTGGGAGGGTCTGGGGCCAACGTCCTGACTTTC. The full variable domain, rest sourced from reference TRBV11-2 and TRBJ2-6, is EAGVAQSPRYKIIEKRQSVAFWCNPISGHATLYWYQQILGQGPKLLIQFQNNGVVDDSQLPKDRFSAERLKGVDSTLKIQPAKLEDSAVYLCASSFVGGSGANVLTFGAGSRLTVL.

The V call is TRBV19, the J call TRBJ1-3; TRBD1 might be the D (5 bases). In germline, CDR1 is LNHDA, CDR2 SQIVND (reference sequence). The CDR3 sequence is 13 residues long. The V end was cut by 3 bases, the J end by 4 bases, with 7 bases between. The CDR3 sequence is CASSMGPGNTIYF. DNA for the CDR3: TGTGCCAGTAGTATGGGGCCCGGAAACACCATATATTTT.

The chain has TRBV15 and TRBJ2-1; TRBD1 might be the D (5 bases). The V and J ends lost 1 base and 6 bases respectively, with 7 bases between them. Germline V gene lookup returns CDR1 LNHNV and CDR2 YYDKDF (reference sequence). This CDR3 contains 13 residues. CDR3 coding DNA: TGTGCCACCAGCAGAGGGGGCAGCAATGAGCAGTTCTTC. It translates to CATSRGGSNEQFF.

The rearrangement joins TRBV7-9 to TRBJ2-7; perhaps TRBD1 as D (5 bases). CDR1 is SEHNR and CDR2 is FQNEAQ in the germline V gene (reference sequence). The length of the CDR3 is 17 residues. V lost 4 bases to trimming and J lost 0 bases, with 19 bases between them. This CDR3 is CASSSPVEAGFSYEQYF. CDR3 coding DNA: TGTGCCAGCAGCTCCCCCGTTGAGGCAGGGTTCTCCTACGAGCAGTACTTC.

The genes are TRBV7-9 and TRBJ2-1; maybe TRBD2 (5 bases). The germline V gene has CDR1 SEHNR and CDR2 FQNEAQ (reference sequence). Between the trimmed V and J ends, which lost 1 base and 3 bases, there was a span of 10 bases. This CDR3 region has 15 residues. In nucleotides, the CDR3 is TGTGCCAGCAGCTTAGTCGGAGGATACTACAATGAGCAGTTCTTC. Its protein product is CASSLVGGYYNEQFF.